The 18 T cell receptor beta chains presented below share a single source sample, sequenced in a study of blood T cell repertoires in COVID-19. Profiled with immunoSEQ multiplex PCR; TCRdb holds only in-frame clones, not every one. The sample holds approximately 240,000 clones, around 80% seen once. The sequenced sample was peripheral blood. The source of these receptors is a woman in her thirties with COVID-19, enrolled during active disease.

This chain uses TRBV3-1 (or the pseudogene TRBV3-2) with TRBJ2-3, with a weak D call TRBD2 (5 bases). Germline values: CDR1 LGHDT, CDR2 YNNKEL (reference sequence). This CDR3 is 16 amino acids long. The V and J ends lost 1 base and 1 base respectively, with 12 bases between them. CDR3 amino acids: CASSQGKGGRTDTQYF. CDR3 DNA sequence: TGTGCCAGCAGCCAAGGGAAAGGCGGGCGCACAGATACGCAGTATTTT.

The table lists this clone with a few counts. The V call is TRBV30, the J call TRBJ1-1; tentatively, D is TRBD1 (6 bases). Trimming took 3 bases from V and 0 from J, leaving 14 bases between them. This CDR3 comprises 15 residues. CDR1 is GTSNPN and CDR2 is SVGIG in the germline V gene (reference sequence). The CDR3 sequence: CAWRPTGPMNTEAFF. The CDR3 bases are TGTGCCTGGAGGCCGACAGGACCCATGAACACTGAAGCTTTCTTT.

The gene calls are TRBV5-5 and TRBJ2-7, with no clear D. The CDR3 runs to 12 residues. With 2 bases removed from V and 3 bases from J, the gap between germline ends came to 6 bases. Looked up from germline, CDR1 is SGHKS and CDR2 is YYEKEE (reference sequence). This chain's CDR3 is CASSFKIYEQYF. CDR3 DNA: TGTGCCAGCAGCTTTAAAATCTACGAGCAGTACTTC. Supplemented by reference TRBV5-5 and TRBJ2-7, the full variable domain reads DAGVTQSPTHLIKTRGQQVTLRCSPISGHKSVSWYQQVLGQGPQFIFQYYEKEERGRGNFPDRFSARQFPNYSSELNVNALLLGDSALYLCASSFKIYEQYFGPGTRLTVT.

This clone appeared a single time. J is TRBJ1-1 and V is TRBV7-2; D not certain. The CDR3 covers 14 residues. Trimming cost V 2 bases and J 1 base, with 8 bases left between them. Germline V lookup: CDR1 SGHTA, CDR2 FQGNSA. The CDR3 DNA reads as TGTGCCAGCAGCTTAAAGGCGGGGAACACTGAAGCTTTCTTT. Translating gives CASSLKAGNTEAFF.

V is TRBV5-1 and J is TRBJ2-5; 8 bases line up with TRBD2. The junction had 5 bases not matched to a gene; V was cut back by 2 bases and J by 5 bases. Germline CDR1 reads SGHRS; CDR2 reads YFSETQ. This CDR3 comprises 14 residues. The DNA of the CDR3 is TGCGCCAGCAGCTTTTTTAGCGGGGAGGAGACCCAGTACTTC. This translates into CASSFFSGEETQYF. The entire variable domain, with the rest obtained from reference TRBV5-1 and TRBJ2-5, is as follows: KAGVTQTPRYLIKTRGQQVTLSCSPISGHRSVSWYQQTPGQGLQFLFEYFSETQRNKGNFPGRFSGRQFSNSRSEMNVSTLELGDSALYLCASSFFSGEETQYFGPGTRLLVL.

There are a few counts of this clone. The rearrangement uses TRBV5-6 and TRBJ2-7; 9 bases fit TRBD1. The length of the CDR3 is 16 residues. V dropped 3 bases and J dropped 1; count of bases not matched to a gene: 8. The germline V gene has CDR1 SGHDT and CDR2 YYEEEE. CDR3 coding DNA: TGTGCCAGCAGCTCTTGGGGGACAGGGTCATCCTACGAGCAGTACTTC. Amino acids: CASSSWGTGSSYEQYF.

The chain is built from TRBV4-1 and TRBJ1-3, with 9 bases matching TRBD1. The V and J ends lost 6 bases and 8 bases, in that order; junction bases with no gene match: 2. In germline, CDR1 is MGHRA, CDR2 YSYEKL. This CDR3 spans 12 amino acids. CDR3 sequence (DNA): TGCGCCAGCAGGACAGGGGGAGACACCATATATTTT. It is translated as CASRTGGDTIYF.

The chain uses TRBV23-1 and TRBJ2-7; D is possibly TRBD1 (5 bases). TRBV23-1 is an ORF, with its function uncertain. The ends were cut back, 3 bases at V and 4 bases at J, with 10 bases in the middle. CDR3 length: 13 residues. The chain's CDR3 is CASSQTVIYEQYF. The CDR3 DNA sequence: TGCGCCAGCAGTCAGACAGTTATATACGAGCAGTACTTC.

The CDR3: CASSPRPGESYGYTF. In nucleotides, the CDR3 is TGTGCCAGCTCACCGAGGCCCGGGGAAAGCTATGGCTACACCTTC. V is TRBV18 and J is TRBJ1-2; D gene unclear. V lost 3 bases to trimming and J lost 4 bases, with 15 bases between them. Germline CDR1 KGHSH, CDR2 LQKENI. The CDR3 loop spans 15 amino acids.

The table lists this clone with a few counts. V and J are TRBV6-5 and TRBJ1-3; tentatively, D is TRBD1 (6 bases). CDR3 length equals 15 residues. The V and J ends lost 2 bases and 4 bases respectively, with 12 bases between them. The germline V gene encodes CDR1 MNHEY and CDR2 SVGAGI. CDR3 in DNA: TGTGCCAGCAGTTACGTCTTGGGGGCGGGAAACACCATATATTTT. It translates to CASSYVLGAGNTIYF.

The chain uses TRBV18 and TRBJ1-2; 9 nucleotides line up with TRBD1. V lost 2 bases, J lost 8 bases, and 9 bases stayed unmatched. The CDR3 runs 15 residues. Germline V CDR1 and CDR2: KGHSH, LQKENI. The CDR3 nucleotides read TGTGCCAGCTCACCAAGACAGGGGGAGGGCGGAGGCTACACCTTC. It codes for CASSPRQGEGGGYTF.

V usage is TRBV7-2 and J usage is TRBJ2-1, with D possibly matching TRBD2 (7 bases). V was clipped by 11 bases and J by 6 bases, with 23 bases between them. This CDR3 has 15 amino acids. Per germline, CDR1 SGHTA and CDR2 FQGNSA. The CDR3 nucleotides are TGTGCCCTGGGGTGGGGGGGCCATGGTAGCAATGAGCAGTTCTTC. Residues: CALGWGGHGSNEQFF.

The CDR3 sequence: CASSLQFYEQYF. As DNA, the CDR3 is TGTGCCAGCAGTCTTCAGTTCTACGAGCAGTACTTC. The chain joins TRBV28 to TRBJ2-7; D gene ambiguous. Trimming shortened V by 5 bases and J by 3 bases, and 8 bases separated the two germline ends. Germline V gives CDR1 MDHEN, CDR2 SYDVKM. The CDR3 has 12 amino acids.

This clone was recorded once. The chain carries TRBV5-6 and TRBJ1-3; 7 positions match TRBD1. Trimming removed 5 bases from V and 9 bases from J; junction bases left unmatched: 17. Germline-derived CDR1 and CDR2 are SGHDT and YYEEEE. The CDR3 runs to 16 residues. The CDR3 spells CASSRWGDSWIGTIYF. The CDR3 bases are TGTGCCAGCAGTCGATGGGGGGACAGTTGGATCGGCACCATATATTTT. The entire variable domain, with the rest obtained from reference TRBV5-6 and TRBJ1-3, is as follows: DAGVTQSPTHLIKTRGQQVTLRCSPKSGHDTVSWYQQALGQGPQFIFQYYEEEERQRGNFPDRFSGHQFPNYSSELNVNALLLGDSALYLCASSRWGDSWIGTIYFGEGSWLTVV.

The rearrangement links TRBV3-1 (or the pseudogene TRBV3-2) to TRBJ1-2, with D possibly matching TRBD1 (5 bases). Deletions cut 5 bases from V and 1 base from J, with 8 bases between. The CDR3 has 13 residues. Germline V gives CDR1 LGHDT, CDR2 YNNKEL (reference sequence). CDR3 residues: CASSYRFNYGYTF. The CDR3, as DNA: TGTGCCAGCAGCTACAGGTTTAACTATGGCTACACCTTC.

This sequence joins TRBV6-5 and TRBJ2-7, with no clear D. Deletions cut 0 bases from V and 1 base from J, with 13 bases between. The CDR3 runs to 16 residues. Per germline, CDR1 MNHEY and CDR2 SVGAGI. The CDR3 region has the DNA TGTGCCAGCAGTTACTCGGCCGTTGGTTTATCCTACGAGCAGTACTTC. This translates into CASSYSAVGLSYEQYF.

The rearrangement uses TRBV29-1 and TRBJ1-2; 9 bases are a match to TRBD1. V dropped 6 bases and J dropped 3; count of bases not matched to a gene: 5. This CDR3 contains 13 residues. CDR1 and CDR2 from the germline V gene are SQVTM and ANQGSEA. CDR3 residues: CSVDHRGHYGYTF. In nucleotides, the CDR3 is TGCAGCGTGGACCACAGGGGGCACTATGGCTACACCTTC.

Only one count was recorded for this clone. The chain uses TRBV19 and TRBJ2-5; TRBD1 agrees at 8 bases. Germline CDR1 reads LNHDA; CDR2 reads SQIVND (reference sequence). The trim removed 6 bases at V and 4 bases at J, leaving 7 bases unmatched. The CDR3 runs to 14 residues. DNA of the CDR3: TGTGCCAGTAGCGGACAGGGTGGCCGAGAGACCCAGTACTTC. This codes for CASSGQGGRETQYF.